These 28 T cell receptor beta chains share one sample of origin, sequenced in a study of blood T cell repertoires in COVID-19. The protocol was immunoSEQ multiplex PCR, while the TCRdb copy is restricted to in-frame clones and leaves out a portion. Of approximately 250,000 clones listed, about 89% were seen once; the top ten hold 1.5% to 2%. The source material was peripheral blood. Receptor source: a woman aged 60-75 years who had recovered from COVID-19.

The chain combines TRBV2 with TRBJ2-7, with D possibly being TRBD1 (5 bases). Germline-derived CDR1 and CDR2 are SNHLY and FYNNEI. This CDR3 contains 15 residues. V was cut by 6 bases and J by 3 bases, with 18 bases left in between. The CDR3 protein is CASSLGLHTGYEQYF. The CDR3 DNA follows: TGTGCCAGCAGCCTCGGGCTCCACACAGGCTACGAGCAGTACTTC.

This chain links TRBV4-3 with TRBJ2-1; D call uncertain. Looked up from germline, CDR1 is LGHNA and CDR2 is YSLEER. V was clipped by 4 bases and J by 0 bases, with 7 bases between them. This CDR3 has 14 amino acids. CDR3 DNA sequence: TGCGCCAGCAGCCCTAGGCGCTCCTACAATGAGCAGTTCTTC. Translating gives CASSPRRSYNEQFF.

V is TRBV28 and J is TRBJ2-5; D is perhaps TRBD2 (5 bases). CDR3 size: 12 residues. The V end lost 5 bases, the J end lost 7 bases, and 11 bases lay between the germline ends. The germline V gene encodes CDR1 MDHEN and CDR2 SYDVKM. As DNA, the CDR3 is TGTGCCAGCAGTCAGGCCCGGGGGACCCAGTACTTC. Translation gives CASSQARGTQYF.

V gene TRBV7-2 combines with J gene TRBJ2-5; TRBD2 matches 8 bases. This CDR3 has 15 residues. The trim removed 1 base at V and 4 bases at J, leaving 5 bases unmatched. The germline CDR1 and CDR2 sequences are SGHTA and FQGNSA. CDR3 bases: TGTGCCAGCAGCTTAGGACGGGGGGGGCCAGAGACCCAGTACTTC. Translated, it gives CASSLGRGGPETQYF.

The rearrangement links TRBV6-5 to TRBJ1-1; no definite D call. Germline lookup yields CDR1 MNHEY and CDR2 SVGAGI. Trimming removed 6 bases from V and 0 bases from J, with 11 bases in between. The length of the CDR3 is 14 residues. This CDR3 reads CASRSSPMNTEAFF. Written as DNA, the CDR3 is TGTGCCAGCAGATCCAGTCCCATGAACACTGAAGCTTTCTTT.

This chain connects TRBV15 to TRBJ2-3, with a possible D match to TRBD1 (6 bases). V lost 0 bases, J lost 6 bases, and 16 bases lay in between. Germline CDR1 is LNHNV and CDR2 is YYDKDF (reference sequence). The CDR3 extends over 16 amino acids. DNA of the CDR3: TGTGCCACCAGCAGAGAACAGGGTGGGTCGTCCGATACGCAGTATTTT. It is translated as CATSREQGGSSDTQYF. The whole variable domain, remainder taken from reference TRBV15 and TRBJ2-3, is DAMVIQNPRYQVTQFGKPVTLSCSQTLNHNVMYWYQQKSSQAPKLLFHYYDKDFNNEADTPDNFQSRRPNTSFCFLDIRSPGLGDTAMYLCATSREQGGSSDTQYFGPGTRLTVL.

The chain recombines TRBV18 with TRBJ2-2; 8 positions match TRBD1. This CDR3 contains 16 residues. The J segment lost 2 bases and the V segment lost 6 bases, leaving 8 bases of the junction unmatched. Per the germline V gene, CDR1 is KGHSH and CDR2 is LQKENI. The CDR3 DNA reads as TGTGCCAGCTCTAACCGGGACAGGTCTAACACCGGGGAGCTGTTTTTT. Its protein product is CASSNRDRSNTGELFF.

V is TRBV5-1 and J is TRBJ1-2, with TRBD1 identical over 11 bases. CDR1 and CDR2 (germline): SGHRS, YFSETQ. The V gene end was trimmed by 3 bases and the J gene end by 6 bases; junction bases not matched to a gene: 7. CDR3 length: 15 residues. Here the CDR3 DNA reads TGCGCCAGCAGCTCGGGACAGGGGGTTAGTGATGGCTACACCTTC. This codes for CASSSGQGVSDGYTF.

V is TRBV6-5 and J is TRBJ1-3, with no clear D. The CDR3 contains 12 residues. The germline gives CDR1 MNHEY, CDR2 SVGAGI. V lost 7 bases and J 3 bases, leaving 7 bases between the germline ends. The CDR3 DNA follows: TGTGCCAGCATAACAGATGGAAACACCATATATTTT. Translating gives CASITDGNTIYF.

The chain combines TRBV28 with TRBJ1-2; TRBD1 is a possible D gene (5 bases). V gave up 7 bases and J gave up 2 bases, with 20 bases separating them. The germline CDR1 and CDR2 sequences are MDHEN and SYDVKM. The CDR3 sequence is 16 residues long. DNA of the CDR3: TGTGCCAGCATATCACCCCGACAGAGATTAAACTATGGCTACACCTTC. It translates to CASISPRQRLNYGYTF.

This chain joins TRBV6-5 and TRBJ1-6, with a possible D match to TRBD1 (5 bases). The ends were cut back, 4 bases at V and 8 bases at J, with 18 bases in the middle. CDR3 length equals 16 residues. CDR1 MNHEY and CDR2 SVGAGI come from the germline V gene. The CDR3 bases are TGTGCCAGCAGTTCTGCTGGGGCAGCAACACATTCACCCCTCCACTTT. Translation gives CASSSAGAATHSPLHF.

This chain uses TRBV5-4 with TRBJ1-5; 11 bases fit TRBD1. The trim removed 4 bases at V and 6 bases at J, leaving 6 bases unmatched. Germline V gene lookup returns CDR1 SGHNT and CDR2 YYREEE (reference sequence). The length of the CDR3 is 15 residues. The CDR3 region is CASSLDRGLSQPQHF. The CDR3 DNA reads as TGTGCCAGCAGCCTGGACAGGGGGCTTTCTCAGCCCCAGCATTTT. The full variable domain, its missing parts supplied by reference TRBV5-4 and TRBJ1-5, is ETGVTQSPTHLIKTRGQQVTLRCSSQSGHNTVSWYQQALGQGPQFIFQYYREEENGRGNFPPRFSGLQFPNYSSELNVNALELDDSALYLCASSLDRGLSQPQHFGDGTRLSIL.

The rearrangement links TRBV6-5 to TRBJ2-1, with TRBD2 matching 11 bases. The ends lost 10 bases at V and 5 bases at J; junction bases unmatched: 7. This CDR3 is 14 amino acids long. Germline values: CDR1 MNHEY, CDR2 SVGAGI. In DNA, the CDR3 is TGTGCCACTTATACTAGCGGGGGAAACAATGAGCAGTTCTTC. The encoded protein is CATYTSGGNNEQFF.

The gene calls are TRBV18 and TRBJ2-5, with D unclear. CDR1 and CDR2 from the germline V gene are KGHSH and LQKENI. The CDR3 runs to 13 residues. The V end was cut by 5 bases, the J end by 1 base, with 8 bases between. This chain's CDR3 is CASSIGSQETQYF. DNA for the CDR3: TGTGCCAGCTCAATCGGGTCCCAAGAGACCCAGTACTTC.

The chain couples TRBV6-5 to TRBJ1-2; D might be TRBD1 (6 bases). Germline V gene lookup returns CDR1 MNHEY and CDR2 SVGAGI. The CDR3 totals 14 residues. The V gene lost 6 bases and the J gene lost 0 bases, with 11 bases spanning the gap. The CDR3 sequence is CASRMDRSNYGYTF. Here the CDR3 DNA reads TGTGCCAGCAGGATGGACAGATCTAACTATGGCTACACCTTC.

This sequence joins TRBV6-6 and TRBJ2-5; TRBD1 matches 7 bases. With V trimmed by 10 bases and J by 6 bases, 8 bases remained unmatched. The length of the CDR3 is 12 residues. The germline CDR1 and CDR2 sequences are MNHNY and SVGAGI (reference sequence). This chain's CDR3 is CATGTGVKTQYF. The CDR3 region has the DNA TGTGCCACCGGAACAGGGGTGAAGACCCAGTACTTC.

The genes are TRBV2 and TRBJ2-2; 7 nucleotides match TRBD1. CDR3 length: 17 residues. Germline assignment: CDR1 SNHLY and CDR2 FYNNEI. The V and J ends lost 7 bases and 3 bases, in that order; junction bases with no gene match: 14. CDR3 amino acids: CASTLRQGKSYTGELFF. In DNA form, the CDR3 reads TGTGCCAGCACTCTCCGACAGGGAAAATCTTACACCGGGGAGCTGTTTTTT.

The rearrangement links TRBV7-6 to TRBJ2-7, with D possibly matching TRBD1 (6 bases). V dropped 2 bases and J dropped 5 bases, with 16 bases sitting between them. The CDR3 is 15 residues long. CDR1 and CDR2 (germline): SGHVS, FNYEAQ. The CDR3 sequence: CASSLNPTGYNEQYF. Written as DNA, the CDR3 is TGTGCCAGCAGCTTAAACCCGACAGGATACAACGAGCAGTACTTC. Combining the CDR3 with reference TRBV7-6 and TRBJ2-7 gives the whole variable domain GAGVSQSPRYKVTKRGQDVALRCDPISGHVSLYWYRQALGQGPEFLTYFNYEAQQDKSGLPNDRFSAERPEGSISTLTIQRTEQRDSAMYRCASSLNPTGYNEQYFGPGTRLTVT.

The chain carries TRBV19 and TRBJ2-3; D is ambiguous. The CDR3 consists of 12 residues. The V gene lost 4 bases and the J gene lost 6 bases, with 8 bases spanning the gap. Per the germline V gene, CDR1 is LNHDA and CDR2 is SQIVND (reference sequence). CDR3 sequence reads: CASSTRGDTQYF. The CDR3 DNA reads TGTGCCAGTAGTACCAGAGGTGATACGCAGTATTTT.

V usage is TRBV6-5 and J usage is TRBJ2-7; the D gene is possibly TRBD1 (5 bases). With 6 bases removed from V and 5 bases from J, the gap between germline ends came to 14 bases. The V gene's germline CDR1 is MNHEY and CDR2 SVGAGI. The CDR3 spans 13 residues. The DNA of the CDR3 is TGTGCCAGCAGCCAGGCCTTGGGGCACGAGCAGTACTTC. It yields the protein CASSQALGHEQYF.

The rearrangement uses TRBV7-9 and TRBJ2-7; TRBD1 matches at 9 bases. CDR1 is SEHNR and CDR2 is FQNEAQ in the germline V gene (reference sequence). This CDR3 is 14 amino acids long. Trimming took 1 base from V and 5 from J; bases not matched to a gene: 3. CDR3 sequence reads: CASSLDRGRDEQYF. The CDR3 bases are TGTGCCAGCAGCTTAGACAGGGGGCGCGACGAGCAGTACTTC.

V usage is TRBV5-5 and J usage is TRBJ1-4; 8 bases align to TRBD1. Trimming took 3 bases from V and 8 from J; bases not matched to a gene: 6. Germline values: CDR1 SGHKS, CDR2 YYEKEE (reference sequence). CDR3 size: 14 residues. DNA for the CDR3: TGTGCCAGCAGCTGGACAGGGTCTGGCGAAAAACTGTTTTTT. It is translated as CASSWTGSGEKLFF.

The chain joins TRBV18 to TRBJ1-2; D is unclear. The CDR3 is 15 residues long. V lost 3 bases to trimming and J lost 2 bases, with 13 bases between them. Germline assignment: CDR1 KGHSH and CDR2 LQKENI. CDR3 in DNA: TGTGCCAGCTCACCTTCAATAACAGTGAACTATGGCTACACCTTC. As protein: CASSPSITVNYGYTF.

The V and J genes are TRBV6-2 or TRBV6-3 and TRBJ1-5; D is possibly TRBD1 (6 bases). V dropped 2 bases and J dropped 2 bases, with 10 bases sitting between them. This CDR3 has 15 amino acids. Germline V gives CDR1 MNHEY, CDR2 SVGEGT. The CDR3 protein is CASSYGGAGNQPQHF. DNA for the CDR3: TGTGCCAGCAGTTACGGGGGCGCGGGCAATCAGCCCCAGCATTTT.

V usage is TRBV28 and J usage is TRBJ2-7, with 10 bases lining up with TRBD2. The germline V gene encodes CDR1 MDHEN and CDR2 SYDVKM. V lost 2 bases and J lost 6; bases outside the gene matches: 4. The CDR3 has 14 residues. This CDR3 reads CASSLELAGSEQYF. The CDR3, as DNA: TGTGCCAGCAGTTTAGAACTAGCGGGGAGCGAGCAGTACTTC.

The V and J genes are TRBV19 and TRBJ2-5, with TRBD1 as a possible D gene (7 bases). The CDR3 is made up of 14 amino acids. Germline V CDR1 and CDR2: LNHDA, SQIVND (reference sequence). V was clipped by 5 bases and J by 5 bases, with 15 bases between them. The CDR3 region is CASSPTGAGETQYF. DNA of the CDR3: TGTGCCAGTAGTCCTACAGGGGCGGGGGAGACCCAGTACTTC.

The chain couples TRBV7-2 to TRBJ2-1, with 9 bases identical to TRBD2. The CDR3 contains 15 residues. J was trimmed by 6 bases and V by 2 bases; bases with no gene match: 5. From germline, CDR1 is SGHTA and CDR2 FQGNSA. CDR3 in amino acids: CASSLIAGEINEQFF. In DNA form, the CDR3 reads TGTGCCAGCAGCTTAATAGCGGGGGAAATCAATGAGCAGTTCTTC.

The chain joins TRBV7-2 to TRBJ2-7; 7 bases are a match to TRBD1. Losses at the gene ends were 4 bases for V and 2 bases for J; bases not matched to a gene: 5. This CDR3 comprises 14 residues. Germline V gene data show CDR1 as SGHTA and CDR2 as FQGNSA. CDR3 amino acids: CASSSRQGPYEQYF. The CDR3 DNA follows: TGTGCCAGCAGCTCGCGACAGGGCCCCTACGAGCAGTACTTC.